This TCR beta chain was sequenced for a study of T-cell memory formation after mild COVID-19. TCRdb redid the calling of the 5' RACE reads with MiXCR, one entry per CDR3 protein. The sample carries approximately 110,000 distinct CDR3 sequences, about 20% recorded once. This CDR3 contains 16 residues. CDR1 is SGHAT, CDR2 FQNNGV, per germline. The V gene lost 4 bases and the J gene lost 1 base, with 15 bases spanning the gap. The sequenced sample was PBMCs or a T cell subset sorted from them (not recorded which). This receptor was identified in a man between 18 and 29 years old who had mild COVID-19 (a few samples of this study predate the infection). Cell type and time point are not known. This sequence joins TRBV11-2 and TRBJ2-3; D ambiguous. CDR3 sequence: CASSSILTRGTDTQYF. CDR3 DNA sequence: TGTGCCAGCAGCTCCATCCTCACAAGGGGCACAGATACGCAGTATTTT.